One sample yielded the 11 T cell receptor beta chains listed below, sequenced in a study of regulatory T cells in long-lasting Graves disease. This sample's time point: newly diagnosed GD, antithyroid drugs for less than 3 months. Making the TCR library involved RNA that had been extracted from PBMCs. HTBI primers from iRepertoire and Arm-PCR of CDR3 regions yielded the TCR beta libraries. TCRdb redid the calling of the multiplex PCR reads with MiXCR, one entry per CDR3 protein. The table lists fewer than 650,000 distinct CDR3 sequences, 16% of them singletons. These records were also assigned to another study, of T cells in Graves' hyperthyroidism and ophthalmopathy.

The sample was peripheral blood mononuclear cells (PBMCs), taken at new diagnosis, from a patient treated with antithyroid drugs. The receptors originated from a man between 18 and 35 years old with Graves disease.

The chain couples TRBV2 to TRBJ2-1; TRBD2 matches at 14 bases. CDR1 and CDR2 from the germline V gene are SNHLY and FYNNEI. The CDR3 is 16 residues long. The J segment lost 3 bases and the V segment lost 6 bases, leaving 4 bases of the junction unmatched. The CDR3: CASRETSGRGYNEQFF. The CDR3, as DNA: TGTGCCAGCAGGGAGACTAGCGGGAGGGGCTACAATGAGCAGTTCTTC.

This clonotype was seen only a few times. The rearrangement links TRBV28 to TRBJ2-6; no clear D. The CDR3 length is 17 residues. CDR1 MDHEN and CDR2 SYDVKM come from the germline V gene. The germline V and J ends were trimmed by 5 bases and 0 bases, with 14 bases remaining between them. CDR3 coding DNA: TGTGCCAGCAGTACTCGAATTTTAAACTCTGGGGCCAACGTCCTGACTTTC. Its translation is CASSTRILNSGANVLTF.

This sequence joins TRBV29-1 and TRBJ2-5; 9 bases agree with TRBD1. The CDR3 has 16 residues. The V segment lost 7 bases and the J segment 4 bases; nucleotides outside the gene matches: 16. The germline gives CDR1 SQVTM, CDR2 ANQGSEA. The CDR3 bases are TGCAGCGCCCGGACAGGGGTTTCGTGGGGAGGAGAGACCCAGTACTTC. Translated: CSARTGVSWGGETQYF. Variable domain in full (rest from reference TRBV29-1 and TRBJ2-5): SAVISQKPSRDICQRGTSLTIQCQVDSQVTMMFWYRQQPGQSLTLIATANQGSEATYESGFVIDKFPISRPNLTFSTLTVSNMSPEDSSIYLCSARTGVSWGGETQYFGPGTRLLVL.

The chain recombines TRBV27 with TRBJ2-2; 10 bases line up with TRBD1. CDR1 and CDR2 from the germline V gene are MNHEY and SMNVEV (reference sequence). This CDR3 is 16 amino acids long. Trimming at V came to 4 bases and at J to 6 bases, leaving 8 bases not matched to a gene. CDR3 DNA sequence: TGTGCCAGCAGTTCAACCGGGACAGGGGTTTCCGGGGAGCTGTTTTTT. Encoded protein: CASSSTGTGVSGELFF.

The genes are TRBV2 and TRBJ2-1, with TRBD1 matching 8 bases. The CDR3 is 12 amino acids. Trimming took 5 bases from V and 7 from J; bases not matched to a gene: 1. Germline-derived CDR1 and CDR2 are SNHLY and FYNNEI. The CDR3 region is CASSNRGNEQFF. In DNA form, the CDR3 reads TGTGCCAGCAGTAACAGGGGGAATGAGCAGTTCTTC.

This clonotype was seen a few times. J is TRBJ1-5 and V is TRBV10-3; D remains ambiguous. This CDR3 is 15 amino acids long. V lost 4 bases, J lost 3 bases, and 13 bases lay in between. Germline loops: CDR1 ENHRY, CDR2 SYGVKD. DNA of the CDR3: TGTGCCATCAGTGGTAAGGGTACCGTCAATCAGCCCCAGCATTTT. Amino acid sequence: CAISGKGTVNQPQHF.

This clonotype was found a few times. V and J are TRBV20-1 and TRBJ2-2, with a possible D match to TRBD1 (6 bases). Germline values: CDR1 DFQATT, CDR2 SNEGSKA (reference sequence). The CDR3 sequence is 16 residues long. The ends were cut back, 0 bases at V and 5 bases at J, with 16 bases in the middle. CDR3 nucleotides: TGCAGTGCTAGAGATCCGAACAGGGTTGGAACCGGGGAGCTGTTTTTT. This encodes CSARDPNRVGTGELFF.

This clonotype was recorded many times. The rearrangement joins TRBV12-3 or TRBV12-4 to TRBJ2-3, with unresolved D. Trimming shortened V by 6 bases and J by 2 bases, and 18 bases separated the two germline ends. This CDR3 is built from 16 residues. CDR3 nucleotides: TGTGCCAGCAGCCCTGACATGGGCCTATTCACAGATACGCAGTATTTT. Translation: CASSPDMGLFTDTQYF.

This clonotype turned up a few times. This sequence joins TRBV7-9 and TRBJ2-7, with TRBD1 identical over 8 bases. Trimming cost V 6 bases and J 2 bases; bases outside gene matches: 12. Germline V gives CDR1 SEHNR, CDR2 FQNEAQ (reference sequence). The CDR3 is 16 residues long. CDR3 residues: CASRRLRGQGPYEQYF. The DNA of the CDR3 is TGTGCCAGCAGACGACTACGTGGACAGGGACCCTACGAGCAGTACTTC.

V is TRBV20-1 and J is TRBJ2-4; 9 positions match TRBD2. Unmatched junction bases numbered 6, after V lost 0 bases and J lost 6 bases. The germline V gene encodes CDR1 DFQATT and CDR2 SNEGSKA (reference sequence). The CDR3 is made up of 15 amino acids. The CDR3 bases are TGCAGTGCTAGAGAAGTCCTTAGCGGGAGAAACATTCAGTACTTC. This translates into CSAREVLSGRNIQYF.

This clonotype was seen more than once but under ten times. The chain uses TRBV4-2 and TRBJ2-1, with TRBD2 identical over 12 bases. Germline CDR1 LGHNA, CDR2 YNFKEQ. The trim removed 1 base at V and 6 bases at J, leaving 4 bases unmatched. The CDR3 consists of 16 residues. The CDR3 loop is CASSQAASGRGNEQFF. CDR3 bases: TGTGCCAGCAGCCAAGCGGCTAGCGGGAGGGGCAATGAGCAGTTCTTC.